Below are 22 T cell receptor beta chains sequenced from a single sample in a study of vaccination and CD4 T cells after COVID-19 (dated by TCRdb to 2021 to 2024). Library generation was performed with PCR. These reads were obtained on an Illumina iSeq 100. DNA from cultured CD4+ T cells underwent TCR sequencing with the Oncomine TCR Beta short-read assay at the Johns Hopkins FTIC core. TCRdb reran the public reads through fastp at Q25 and MiXCR, keeping productive beta chains. A single entry per CDR3 protein holds the most common genes and DNA from its merged rows. This sample comprises over 20,000 distinct CDR3 sequences, under 40% of them detected only once. The ten largest account for about 27% of the sample. The antigens these receptors bind are not known. The meaning of the sample's time point label: late sampling 161 to 241 days after vaccination in three convalescent patients. The treatment or condition label here, explained by the study, means: approximately 9-day PBMC culture with coronavirus spike peptide pools or control peptides (ViraFEST assay).

The sample here was CD4+ T cells from blood, cultured in vitro, taken about 7 months after SARS-CoV-2 vaccination. The receptors shown here come from a human donor who had recovered from COVID-19.

The chain recombines TRBV20-1 with TRBJ2-3; D unresolved. The germline V gene encodes CDR1 DFQATT and CDR2 SNEGSKA (reference sequence). The CDR3 runs to 15 residues. V lost 0 bases to trimming and J lost 6 bases, with 16 bases between them. CDR3 sequence reads: CSARDARLLGDTQYF. CDR3 nucleotide sequence: TGCAGTGCTAGAGATGCCCGCCTACTCGGGGATACGCAGTATTTT.

V is TRBV30 and J is TRBJ2-7; D is uncertain. The CDR3 spans 11 residues. V was clipped by 5 bases and J by 0 bases, with 5 bases between them. CDR1 and CDR2 from the germline V gene are GTSNPN and SVGIG (reference sequence). Here the CDR3 reads CAWDNSYEQYF. CDR3 bases: TGTGCCTGGGACAACTCCTACGAGCAGTACTTC.

The chain couples TRBV11-3 to TRBJ1-2; tentatively, D is TRBD1 (6 bases). The ends were cut back, 6 bases at V and 8 bases at J, with 16 bases in the middle. Germline values: CDR1 SGHNT, CDR2 YENEEA. The CDR3 is 13 residues long. The DNA of the CDR3 is TGTGCCAGCAGTTCGGGGGCTGCTCCCGGCTACACCTTC. It yields the protein CASSSGAAPGYTF.

The chain is built from TRBV20-1 and TRBJ2-2; D ambiguous. Germline CDR1 is DFQATT and CDR2 is SNEGSKA (reference sequence). V was trimmed by 3 bases and J by 0 bases, leaving 8 bases between them. The CDR3 contains 14 residues. The CDR3 nucleotides are TGCAGTGCTAGTGGTCTCGCGAACACCGGGGAGCTGTTTTTT. Translation gives CSASGLANTGELFF.

V and J are TRBV15 and TRBJ2-2; maybe TRBD1 (5 bases). With 4 bases removed from V and 4 bases from J, the gap between germline ends came to 13 bases. The length of the CDR3 is 15 residues. Germline V CDR1 and CDR2: LNHNV, YYDKDF (reference sequence). CDR3 protein: CATSKTTRVTGELFF. The CDR3 DNA is TGTGCCACCAGCAAAACGACCAGGGTCACCGGGGAGCTGTTTTTT.

By proportion, this clonotype is large. The CDR3 DNA follows: TGCAGTGCTAGAAGCGGGACAGGGCTAAACACTGAAGCTTTCTTT. Its protein is CSARSGTGLNTEAFF. This sequence joins TRBV20-1 and TRBJ1-1, with 9 bases lining up with TRBD1. Losses at the gene ends were 2 bases for V and 2 bases for J; bases not matched to a gene: 6. The CDR3 loop spans 15 amino acids. The germline gives CDR1 DFQATT, CDR2 SNEGSKA (reference sequence).

This sequence joins TRBV7-2 and TRBJ2-2; 12 bases agree with TRBD2. V was pared by 5 bases and J by 8 bases, with 12 bases of the junction left unmatched. From germline, CDR1 is SGHTA and CDR2 FQGNSA. CDR3 size: 17 residues. CDR3 sequence (DNA): TGTGCCAGCAGCCGGCGGGGACTAGCGGGCGGAGGGGGGGAGCTGTTTTTT. The encoded protein is CASSRRGLAGGGGELFF.

This clonotype was detected only once. The rearrangement joins TRBV9 to TRBJ2-5; perhaps TRBD2 as D (5 bases). The V end was cut by 7 bases, the J end by 1 base, with 17 bases between. This CDR3 has 15 residues. Germline V lookup: CDR1 SGDLS, CDR2 YYNGEE. CDR3 loop: CASGSGIAFQETQYF. As DNA, the CDR3 is TGTGCCAGCGGGTCCGGGATAGCGTTCCAAGAGACCCAGTACTTC.

V and J are TRBV15 and TRBJ2-3; no definite D call. Germline V lookup: CDR1 LNHNV, CDR2 YYDKDF (reference sequence). The length of the CDR3 is 14 residues. V dropped 3 bases and J dropped 5 bases, with 12 bases sitting between them. The CDR3 here is CATSRMDGLDTQYF. CDR3 DNA: TGTGCCACCAGCAGGATGGACGGGTTAGATACGCAGTATTTT. Full variable domain (remainder filled in from reference TRBV15 and TRBJ2-3): DAMVIQNPRYQVTQFGKPVTLSCSQTLNHNVMYWYQQKSSQAPKLLFHYYDKDFNNEADTPDNFQSRRPNTSFCFLDIRSPGLGDTAMYLCATSRMDGLDTQYFGPGTRLTVL.

The chain has TRBV11-3 and TRBJ2-7, with 12 nucleotides matching TRBD2. The J segment lost 5 bases and the V segment lost 0 bases, leaving 5 bases of the junction unmatched. CDR3 length: 16 amino acids. Per the germline V gene, CDR1 is SGHNT and CDR2 is YENEEA. The CDR3 sequence is CASSLEASGRAHEQYF. CDR3 nucleotide sequence: TGTGCCAGCAGCTTAGAGGCTAGCGGGAGGGCTCACGAGCAGTACTTC.

This clonotype was seen a few times. The chain uses TRBV7-6 and TRBJ1-1; D unclear. The V gene's germline CDR1 is SGHVS and CDR2 FNYEAQ. V was shortened by 5 bases and J by 3 bases, with 10 bases between the two germline ends. CDR3 length: 13 residues. CDR3 in DNA: TGTGCCAGCAGCCCCAGGTCGGACACTGAAGCTTTCTTT. Its translation is CASSPRSDTEAFF. The whole variable domain, remainder taken from reference TRBV7-6 and TRBJ1-1, is GAGVSQSPRYKVTKRGQDVALRCDPISGHVSLYWYRQALGQGPEFLTYFNYEAQQDKSGLPNDRFSAERPEGSISTLTIQRTEQRDSAMYRCASSPRSDTEAFFGQGTRLTVV.

The chain is built from TRBV6-1 and TRBJ2-1; D unclear. The CDR3 is 11 residues long. V was cut by 5 bases and J by 5 bases, with 4 bases left in between. CDR1 is MNHNS and CDR2 is SASEGT in the germline V gene. CDR3 amino acids: CASSKNNEQFF. CDR3 coding DNA: TGTGCCAGCAGTAAAAACAATGAGCAGTTCTTC.

The gene calls are TRBV6-1 and TRBJ1-1, with D perhaps TRBD1 (6 bases). V gave up 8 bases and J gave up 5 bases, with 18 bases separating them. The CDR3 loop spans 14 amino acids. Germline CDR1 is MNHNS and CDR2 is SASEGT. CDR3 sequence (DNA): TGTGCCAGCTCCCGAGGGGGGATTGTAACTGAAGCTTTCTTT. Protein product: CASSRGGIVTEAFF.

The genes are TRBV7-9 and TRBJ2-2; 9 nucleotides match TRBD1. The CDR3 loop spans 18 amino acids. Germline assignment: CDR1 SEHNR and CDR2 FQNEAQ (reference sequence). Trimming at V came to 5 bases and at J to 7 bases, leaving 17 bases not matched to a gene. CDR3 residues: CASSPRTGAFVEHGELFF. The CDR3 DNA reads as TGTGCCAGCAGCCCACGGACAGGGGCTTTTGTGGAACACGGGGAGCTGTTTTTT.

This clonotype came up a few times. The J gene is TRBJ2-2, the V gene TRBV7-2; a weak D match, TRBD1 (6 bases). This CDR3 is built from 15 residues. The germline gives CDR1 SGHTA, CDR2 FQGNSA. Trimming shortened V by 5 bases and J by 8 bases, and 18 bases separated the two germline ends. CDR3 sequence (DNA): TGTGCCAGCAGCCTTCGCTTACAGGGCGCTGGGGAGCTGTTTTTT. Translated: CASSLRLQGAGELFF. Full variable domain (rest looked up from reference TRBV7-2 and TRBJ2-2): GAGVSQSPSNKVTEKGKDVELRCDPISGHTALYWYRQSLGQGLEFLIYFQGNSAPDKSGLPSDRFSAERTGGSVSTLTIQRTQQEDSAVYLCASSLRLQGAGELFFGEGSRLTVL.

This clonotype was detected only a few times. The J gene is TRBJ1-1, the V gene TRBV19; D is ambiguous. V gave up 10 bases and J gave up 1 base, with 16 bases separating them. The V gene's germline CDR1 is LNHDA and CDR2 SQIVND (reference sequence). The length of the CDR3 is 14 residues. As DNA, the CDR3 is TGTGCCACCACAGTCCGGATTCAGAACACTGAAGCTTTCTTT. It translates to CATTVRIQNTEAFF.

This clonotype occurred a few times. The rearrangement links TRBV20-1 to TRBJ1-2; D is uncertain. The CDR3 has 14 residues. Germline V gives CDR1 DFQATT, CDR2 SNEGSKA (reference sequence). V lost 3 bases and J 0 bases, leaving 11 bases between the germline ends. The CDR3 region is CSASMGSANYGYTF. Written as DNA, the CDR3 is TGCAGTGCTAGTATGGGCAGTGCTAACTATGGCTACACCTTC.

The chain couples TRBV2 to TRBJ2-5; a possible D gene is TRBD2 (6 bases). This CDR3 is built from 12 residues. Germline CDR1 SNHLY, CDR2 FYNNEI. Trimming left V 3 bases short and J 6 bases short, with 8 bases between. CDR3 sequence reads: CASSERDKTQYF. CDR3 in DNA: TGTGCCAGCAGTGAGCGGGATAAGACCCAGTACTTC.

The chain recombines TRBV2 with TRBJ2-7; no firm D call. Deletions cut 6 bases from V and 3 bases from J, with 3 bases between. This CDR3 region has 10 residues. CDR1 is SNHLY and CDR2 is FYNNEI in the germline V gene. This chain's CDR3 is CASSNYEQYF. CDR3 DNA: TGTGCCAGCAGCAACTACGAGCAGTACTTC.

This chain connects TRBV4-1 to TRBJ1-6; D is unclear. The CDR3 spans 14 residues. Germline V lookup: CDR1 MGHRA, CDR2 YSYEKL. V was trimmed by 0 bases and J by 8 bases, leaving 8 bases between them. The CDR3 DNA is TGCGCCAGCAGCCAAGAACCGGTGTATTCACCCCTCCACTTT. Translated: CASSQEPVYSPLHF.

The CDR3 region has the DNA TGTGCCAGCTCACCGGGGAGTGGGGGAGGACAGGGCGAGCAGTACTTC. Translated: CASSPGSGGGQGEQYF. V is TRBV18 and J is TRBJ2-7; 8 bases are shared with TRBD1. The V and J ends lost 3 bases and 6 bases, in that order; junction bases with no gene match: 13. Germline V gene sequence: CDR1 KGHSH, CDR2 LQKENI. The CDR3 extends over 16 amino acids.

This clonotype was seen only a few times. The chain has TRBV6-5 and TRBJ1-2; 7 bases map to TRBD1. After removal of 0 bases from V and 5 bases from J, the junction contained 6 bases not matched to a gene. Looked up from germline, CDR1 is MNHEY and CDR2 is SVGAGI. The CDR3 consists of 15 residues. DNA of the CDR3: TGTGCCAGCAGTTACTCAGACAGGGATCTTTATGGCTACACCTTC. Translation gives CASSYSDRDLYGYTF.